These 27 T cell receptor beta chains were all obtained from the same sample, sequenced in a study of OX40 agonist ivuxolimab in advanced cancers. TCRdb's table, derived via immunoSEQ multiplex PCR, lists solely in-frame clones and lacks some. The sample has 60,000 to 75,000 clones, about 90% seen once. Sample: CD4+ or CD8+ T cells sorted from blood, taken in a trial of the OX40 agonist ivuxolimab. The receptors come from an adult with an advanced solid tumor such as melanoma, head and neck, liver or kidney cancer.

CDR3 bases: TGTGCCAGCAGGCTGGGACAGGGGGTGTATTACAATGAGCAGTTCTTC. This gives the protein CASRLGQGVYYNEQFF. V is TRBV7-2 and J is TRBJ2-1, with 11 bases fitting TRBD1. Trimming took 6 bases from V and 4 from J; bases not matched to a gene: 8. CDR3 length: 16 residues. Germline loops: CDR1 SGHTA, CDR2 FQGNSA.

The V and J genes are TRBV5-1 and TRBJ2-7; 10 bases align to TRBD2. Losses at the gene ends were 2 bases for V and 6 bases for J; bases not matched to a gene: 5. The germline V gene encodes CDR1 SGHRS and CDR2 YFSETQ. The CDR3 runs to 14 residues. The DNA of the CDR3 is TGCGCCAGCAGCTTCGGAACTAGCGGGATCGAGCAGTACTTC. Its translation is CASSFGTSGIEQYF.

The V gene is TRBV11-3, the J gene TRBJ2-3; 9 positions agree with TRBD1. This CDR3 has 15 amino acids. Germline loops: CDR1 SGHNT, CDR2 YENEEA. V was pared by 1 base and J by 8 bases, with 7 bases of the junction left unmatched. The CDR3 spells CASSLGGTGIATQYF. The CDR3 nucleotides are TGTGCCAGCAGCTTAGGCGGGACAGGGATCGCTACGCAGTATTTT.

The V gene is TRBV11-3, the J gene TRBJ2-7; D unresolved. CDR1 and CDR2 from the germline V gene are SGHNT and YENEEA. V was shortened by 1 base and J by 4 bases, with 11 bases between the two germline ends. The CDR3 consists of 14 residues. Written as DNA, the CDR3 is TGTGCCAGCAGCTTAGCGGGTGTCGGATACGAGCAGTACTTC. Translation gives CASSLAGVGYEQYF.

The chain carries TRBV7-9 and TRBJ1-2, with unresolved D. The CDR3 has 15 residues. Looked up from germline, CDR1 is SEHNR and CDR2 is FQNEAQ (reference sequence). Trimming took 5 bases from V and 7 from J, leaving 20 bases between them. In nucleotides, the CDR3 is TGTGCCAGCAGCCAACGGACGGCGTTTCATGTTGGCTACACCTTC. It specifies CASSQRTAFHVGYTF. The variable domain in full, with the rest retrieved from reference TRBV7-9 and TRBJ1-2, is DTGVSQNPRHKITKRGQNVTFRCDPISEHNRLYWYRQTLGQGPEFLTYFQNEAQLEKSRLLSDRFSAERPKGSFSTLEIQRTEQGDSAMYLCASSQRTAFHVGYTFGSGTRLTVV.

CDR3 amino acids: CASSYGGGQGTQYF. Here the CDR3 DNA reads TGTGCCAGCAGCTACGGGGGGGGCCAGGGTACGCAGTATTTT. This chain links TRBV6-6 with TRBJ2-3, with 8 bases matching TRBD2. The CDR3 is 14 amino acids. Germline V CDR1 and CDR2: MNHNY, SVGAGI (reference sequence). V was clipped by 6 bases and J by 8 bases; unmatched bases: 10.

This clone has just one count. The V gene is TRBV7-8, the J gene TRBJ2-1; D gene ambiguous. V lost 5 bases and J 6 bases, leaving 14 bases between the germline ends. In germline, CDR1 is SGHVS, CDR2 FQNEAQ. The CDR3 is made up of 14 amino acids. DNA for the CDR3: TGTGCCAGCAGCCTCGTTGGGGTGGGCAATGAGCAGTTCTTC. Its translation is CASSLVGVGNEQFF.

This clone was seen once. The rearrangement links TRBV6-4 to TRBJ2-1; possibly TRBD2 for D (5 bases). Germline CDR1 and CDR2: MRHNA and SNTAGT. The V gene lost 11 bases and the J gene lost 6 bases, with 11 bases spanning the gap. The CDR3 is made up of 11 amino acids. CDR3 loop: CAALAINEQFF. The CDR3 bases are TGTGCCGCGTTAGCGATCAATGAGCAGTTCTTC.

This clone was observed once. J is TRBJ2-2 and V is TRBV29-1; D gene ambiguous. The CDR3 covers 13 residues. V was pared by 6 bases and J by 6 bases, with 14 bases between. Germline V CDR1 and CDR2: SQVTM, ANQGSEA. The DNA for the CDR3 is TGCAGCGTCCTACCTAGTGGGGCCGGGGAGCTGTTTTTT. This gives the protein CSVLPSGAGELFF.

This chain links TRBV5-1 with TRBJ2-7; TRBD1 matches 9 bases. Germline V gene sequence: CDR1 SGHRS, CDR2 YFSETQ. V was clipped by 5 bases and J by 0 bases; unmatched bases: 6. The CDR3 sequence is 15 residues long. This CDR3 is CASRQGALGSYEQYF. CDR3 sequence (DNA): TGCGCCAGCAGACAGGGGGCGCTGGGCTCCTACGAGCAGTACTTC. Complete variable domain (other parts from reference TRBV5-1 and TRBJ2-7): KAGVTQTPRYLIKTRGQQVTLSCSPISGHRSVSWYQQTPGQGLQFLFEYFSETQRNKGNFPGRFSGRQFSNSRSEMNVSTLELGDSALYLCASRQGALGSYEQYFGPGTRLTVT.

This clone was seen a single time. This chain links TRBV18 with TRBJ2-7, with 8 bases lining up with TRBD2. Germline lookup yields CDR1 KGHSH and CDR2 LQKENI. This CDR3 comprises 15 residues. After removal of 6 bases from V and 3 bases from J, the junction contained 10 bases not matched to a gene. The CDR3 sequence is CASSPPGLGRYEQYF. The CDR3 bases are TGTGCCAGCTCCCCCCCGGGACTAGGGCGCTACGAGCAGTACTTC.

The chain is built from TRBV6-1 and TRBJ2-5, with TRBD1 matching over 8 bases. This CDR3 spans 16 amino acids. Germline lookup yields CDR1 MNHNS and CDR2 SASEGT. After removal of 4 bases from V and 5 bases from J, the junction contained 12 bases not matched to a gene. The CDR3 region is CASSGQGASSMETQYF. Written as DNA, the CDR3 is TGTGCCAGCAGTGGTCAGGGGGCTAGTAGTATGGAGACCCAGTACTTC.

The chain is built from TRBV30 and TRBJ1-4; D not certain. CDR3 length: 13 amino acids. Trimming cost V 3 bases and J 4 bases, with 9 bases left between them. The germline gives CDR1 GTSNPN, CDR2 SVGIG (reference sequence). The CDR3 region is CAWSANVNEKLFF. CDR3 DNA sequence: TGTGCCTGGAGCGCTAATGTTAATGAAAAACTGTTTTTT. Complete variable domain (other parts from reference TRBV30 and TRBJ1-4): SQTIHQWPATLVQPVGSPLSLECTVEGTSNPNLYWYRQAAGRGLQLLFYSVGIGQISSEVPQNLSASRPQDRQFILSSKKLLLSDSGFYLCAWSANVNEKLFFGSGTQLSVL.

CDR3 sequence (DNA): TGTGCCAGCTCACCACCGGGGGAGCAAGAGACCCAGTACTTC. Residues: CASSPPGEQETQYF. The chain has TRBV18 and TRBJ2-5, with D possibly being TRBD1 or TRBD2 (5 bases each). The V end lost 0 bases, the J end lost 2 bases, and 7 bases lay between the germline ends. CDR3 length: 14 amino acids. Germline lookup yields CDR1 KGHSH and CDR2 LQKENI.

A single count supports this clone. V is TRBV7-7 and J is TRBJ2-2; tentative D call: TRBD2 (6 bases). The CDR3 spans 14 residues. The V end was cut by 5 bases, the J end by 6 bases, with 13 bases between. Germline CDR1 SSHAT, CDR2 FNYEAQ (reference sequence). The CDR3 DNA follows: TGTGCCAGCAGCGGCGACGCGGGGTCCGGGGAGCTGTTTTTT. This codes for CASSGDAGSGELFF.

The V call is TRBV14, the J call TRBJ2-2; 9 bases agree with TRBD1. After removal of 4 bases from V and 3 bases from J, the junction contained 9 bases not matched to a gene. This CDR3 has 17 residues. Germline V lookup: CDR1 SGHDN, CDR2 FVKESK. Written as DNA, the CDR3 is TGTGCCAGCAGCCCGACCCCGGGACAGGGTCACACCGGGGAGCTGTTTTTT. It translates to CASSPTPGQGHTGELFF.

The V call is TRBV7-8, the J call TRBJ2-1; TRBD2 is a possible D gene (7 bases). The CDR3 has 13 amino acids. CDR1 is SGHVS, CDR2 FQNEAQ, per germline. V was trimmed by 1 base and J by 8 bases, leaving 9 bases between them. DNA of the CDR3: TGTGCCAGCAGCTTAGGCGGGGGCGATGAGCAGTTCTTC. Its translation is CASSLGGGDEQFF.

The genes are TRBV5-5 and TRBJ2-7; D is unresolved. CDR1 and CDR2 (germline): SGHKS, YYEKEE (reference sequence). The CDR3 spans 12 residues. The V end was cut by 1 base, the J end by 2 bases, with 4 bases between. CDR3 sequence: CASSLTAYEQYF. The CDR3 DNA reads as TGTGCCAGCAGCTTGACCGCCTACGAGCAGTACTTC. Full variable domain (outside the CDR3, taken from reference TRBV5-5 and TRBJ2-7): DAGVTQSPTHLIKTRGQQVTLRCSPISGHKSVSWYQQVLGQGPQFIFQYYEKEERGRGNFPDRFSARQFPNYSSELNVNALLLGDSALYLCASSLTAYEQYFGPGTRLTVT.

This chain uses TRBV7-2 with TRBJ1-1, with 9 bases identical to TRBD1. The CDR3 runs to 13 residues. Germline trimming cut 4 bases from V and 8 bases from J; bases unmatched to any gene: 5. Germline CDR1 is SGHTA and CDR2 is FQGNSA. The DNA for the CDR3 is TGTGCCAGCAGCTCGCAGGACAGGGGCGAAGCTTTCTTT. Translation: CASSSQDRGEAFF.

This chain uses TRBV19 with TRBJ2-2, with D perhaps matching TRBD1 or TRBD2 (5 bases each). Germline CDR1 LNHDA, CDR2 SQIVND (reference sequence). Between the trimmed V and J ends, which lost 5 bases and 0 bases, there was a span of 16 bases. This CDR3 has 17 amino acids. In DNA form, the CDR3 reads TGTGCCAGTAGTCGATACGAGGGCAGGGCGAACACCGGGGAGCTGTTTTTT. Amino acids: CASSRYEGRANTGELFF.

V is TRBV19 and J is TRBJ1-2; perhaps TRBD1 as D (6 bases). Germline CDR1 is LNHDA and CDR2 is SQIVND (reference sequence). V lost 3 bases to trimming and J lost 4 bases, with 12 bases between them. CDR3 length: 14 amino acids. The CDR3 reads CASSIPGGRYGYTF. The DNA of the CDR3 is TGTGCCAGTAGTATCCCCGGGGGCCGCTATGGCTACACCTTC.

The CDR3 DNA sequence: TGTGCCAGCAGCCGGGACAGACTTTTACGAGCCAAAAACATTCAGTACTTC. This sequence encodes CASSRDRLLRAKNIQYF. The chain uses TRBV2 and TRBJ2-4; TRBD1 agrees at 7 bases. Germline CDR1 reads SNHLY; CDR2 reads FYNNEI. CDR3 length: 17 amino acids. Trimming at V came to 6 bases and at J to 0 bases, leaving 11 bases not matched to a gene.

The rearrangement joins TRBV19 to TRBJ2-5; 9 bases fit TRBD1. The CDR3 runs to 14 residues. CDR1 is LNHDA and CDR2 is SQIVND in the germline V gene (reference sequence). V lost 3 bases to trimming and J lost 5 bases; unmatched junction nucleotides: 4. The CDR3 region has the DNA TGTGCCAGTAGTATGGGGACAGGGAGGGAGACCCAGTACTTC. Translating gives CASSMGTGRETQYF.

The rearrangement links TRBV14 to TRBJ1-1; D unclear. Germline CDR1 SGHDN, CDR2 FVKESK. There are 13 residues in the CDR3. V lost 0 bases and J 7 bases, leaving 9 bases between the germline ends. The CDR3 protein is CASSQERRYEAFF. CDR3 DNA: TGTGCCAGCAGCCAAGAGCGCAGATATGAAGCTTTCTTT.

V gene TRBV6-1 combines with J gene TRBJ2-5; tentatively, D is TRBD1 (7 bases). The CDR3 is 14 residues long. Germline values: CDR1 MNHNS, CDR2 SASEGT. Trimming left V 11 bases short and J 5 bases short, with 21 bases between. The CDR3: CAAAGTEFSETQYF. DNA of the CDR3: TGTGCCGCCGCGGGGACAGAATTTAGCGAGACCCAGTACTTC.

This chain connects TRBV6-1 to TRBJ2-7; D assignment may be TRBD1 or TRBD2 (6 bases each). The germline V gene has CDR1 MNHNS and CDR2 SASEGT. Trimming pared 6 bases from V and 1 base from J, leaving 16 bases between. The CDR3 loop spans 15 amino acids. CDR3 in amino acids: CASSLRGVWSYEQYF. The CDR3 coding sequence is TGTGCCAGCAGCTTAAGGGGGGTTTGGTCCTACGAGCAGTACTTC.

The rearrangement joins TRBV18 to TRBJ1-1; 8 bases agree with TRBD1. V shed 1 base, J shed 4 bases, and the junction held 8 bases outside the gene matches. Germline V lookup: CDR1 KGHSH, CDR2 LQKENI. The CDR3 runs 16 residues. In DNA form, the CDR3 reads TGTGCCAGCTCACCACAGGCAGGGGGCAAAGGCACTGAAGCTTTCTTT. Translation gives CASSPQAGGKGTEAFF.